This T cell receptor beta chain was recovered during a study of identical twins. The CDR3 is 19 amino acids. Germline values: CDR1 DFQATT, CDR2 SNEGSKA (reference sequence). V shed 0 bases, J shed 4 bases, and the junction held 18 bases outside the gene matches. All donors were healthy Caucasians. Study-wide points: Within cord blood, abundant beta clonotypes carried fewer insertions, but memory repertoires showed no such trend.

TCRdb reprocessed the 5' RACE reads via MiXCR and lists one record per CDR3 protein. This table has roughly 230,000 distinct CDR3 sequences, about 8.9% appearing once. Notes on this clonotype: Its antigen remains unidentified.

These data were also reused for a study on yellow fever vaccine responses in identical twins. As that study records: Reported findings indicate that twins' vaccine T cell responses seemed partially convergent, partially personalized.

Sequenced input: CD8+ T cells sorted from blood. V and J are TRBV20-1 and TRBJ2-3; TRBD1 matches at 8 bases. This clonotype was obtained from a woman under 30 in good health. The chain's CDR3 is CSARDGGGQVHKLSDTQYF. CDR3 DNA: TGCAGTGCTAGAGATGGAGGGGGACAGGTGCATAAGCTATCAGATACGCAGTATTTT.